The clone carrying this T cell receptor beta chain showed up just a few times. Antigen: not known. This specimen comes from a study of response to subunit inactivated influenza vaccine. Overall study results and limits: The study's authors posited that every seasonal influenza vaccination enlists few new T cells.

V lost 6 bases and J 7 bases, leaving 12 bases between the germline ends. The CDR3 is 13 residues long. Via MiXCR, TCRdb re-called the RT-PCR reads, giving one row per CDR3 protein. The sample lists some 520,000 distinct CDR3 sequences, 16% seen once, with roughly 3.1% in the top ten. The source was CD4+ T cells sorted from PBMCs, collected less than 30 months after vaccination. The receptor was derived from a man aged 50-75 years who received an inactivated influenza vaccine. The chain employs TRBV12-3 or TRBV12-4 and TRBJ2-2; weak D call: TRBD2 (6 bases). Written as DNA, the CDR3 is TGTGCCAGCAGCGTTAGGGGAGGCGGGGAGCTGTTTTTT. Translated, it gives CASSVRGGGELFF.